The rows below give T cell receptor beta chains drawn from one sample of a study of control samples from healthy donors and cancer patients. Assay: immunoSEQ multiplex PCR; the TCRdb copy retains only in-frame clones and omits some. The table has about 180,000 clones, more than 90% seen once. Sequences were obtained from blood. Receptors were obtained from a man aged 25-40 years in good health. Both conserved end residues are part of each CDR3. The D gene is left open where the match is weak. Rows may omit the clone size; those that give it use once, few, many or a size class.

V: TRBV2
J: TRBJ2-4
size: .
D: .
DNA: TGTGCCAGCAGTGAGGCCCCTGGAGTACAGAAACAGTACTTC
CDR3: CASSEAPGVQKQYF

V: TRBV6-5
J: TRBJ2-5
size: once
D: .
DNA: TGTGCCAGCAGGGATGGGACGGGCCAAGAGACCCAGTACTTC
CDR3: CASRDGTGQETQYF

V: TRBV27
J: TRBJ2-5
size: .
D: .
DNA: TGTGCCAGCAGTGCCCGGGACGGGCAAGAGACCCAGTACTTC
CDR3: CASSARDGQETQYF

V: TRBV9
J: TRBJ2-1
size: .
D: TRBD2
DNA: TGTGCCAGCAGCGTATATGGGACTAGCGGAACCTACAATGAGCAGTTCTTC
CDR3: CASSVYGTSGTYNEQFF

V: TRBV12-5
J: TRBJ1-1
size: .
D: .
DNA: TGTGCTAGTGGTTTGGTGTTGGGATCAGCTGAAGCTTTCTTT
CDR3: CASGLVLGSAEAFF

V: TRBV27
J: TRBJ2-7
size: .
D: TRBD1
DNA: TGTGCCAGCAGTTTAAAGGGGGCGTCCTACGAGCAGTACTTC
CDR3: CASSLKGASYEQYF

V: TRBV6-4
J: TRBJ1-3
size: once
D: .
DNA: TGTGCCAGCAGTGACCCGGGACCGCGCGGCTCTGGAAACACCATATATTTT
CDR3: CASSDPGPRGSGNTIYF

V: TRBV3-1/TRBV3-2
J: TRBJ1-5
size: .
D: .
DNA: TGTGCCAGCAGCCTCCCGGATGGTGAGGCATCGCAGCATTTT
CDR3: CASSLPDGEASQHF

V: TRBV27
J: TRBJ1-5
size: .
D: .
DNA: TGTGCCAGCAGTTCCACAAACAATCAGCCCCAGCATTTT
CDR3: CASSSTNNQPQHF

V: TRBV12-3/TRBV12-4
J: TRBJ1-1
size: .
D: .
DNA: TGTGCCAGCAGTTGGGCTTTCTTT
CDR3: CASSWAFF

V: TRBV9
J: TRBJ2-7
size: .
D: TRBD1
DNA: TGTGCCAGCAGTACTCAAGGGGGGACAGGGGGCGGCGAGCAGTACTTC
CDR3: CASSTQGGTGGGEQYF

V: TRBV14
J: TRBJ1-1
size: once
D: .
DNA: TGTGCCAGCCAGAAGAGGGGACGGGACACTGAAGCTTTCTTT
CDR3: CASQKRGRDTEAFF

V: TRBV7-9
J: TRBJ2-1
size: .
D: .
DNA: TGTGCCAGCAGCCCCCCGCGGAACAATGAGCAGTTCTTC
CDR3: CASSPPRNNEQFF

V: TRBV6-6
J: TRBJ1-4
size: .
D: .
DNA: TGTGCCAGCAGCCAAGGGGGGACTAATGAAAAACTGTTTTTT
CDR3: CASSQGGTNEKLFF

V: TRBV27
J: TRBJ1-1
size: .
D: .
DNA: TGTGCCAGCAGCCGGGGGGGCACTGAAGCTTTCTTT
CDR3: CASSRGGTEAFF

V: TRBV12-3/TRBV12-4
J: TRBJ2-3
size: .
D: .
DNA: TGTGCCAGCAGTTACGGCACAGATACGCAGTATTTT
CDR3: CASSYGTDTQYF

V: TRBV5-6
J: TRBJ2-3
size: .
D: .
DNA: TGTGCCAGCAGCTTGGGAATATCCACAGATACGCAGTATTTT
CDR3: CASSLGISTDTQYF

V: TRBV30
J: TRBJ2-2
size: .
D: TRBD2
DNA: TGTGCCTGGATGTCCAGCGGGAGGACCGGGGAGCTGTTTTTT
CDR3: CAWMSSGRTGELFF

V: TRBV18
J: TRBJ1-1
size: few
D: .
DNA: TGTGCCAGCTCAGTGGTGGGGCTGAACACTGAAGCTTTCTTT
CDR3: CASSVVGLNTEAFF

V: TRBV18
J: TRBJ2-1
size: .
D: TRBD1
DNA: TGTGCCAGCTCACGGTCCGGGACAGGCTACAATGAGCAGTTCTTC
CDR3: CASSRSGTGYNEQFF

V: TRBV2
J: TRBJ1-2
size: .
D: .
DNA: TGTGCCAGCAGTAGTACGGAGAACTATGGCTACACCTTC
CDR3: CASSSTENYGYTF

V: TRBV30
J: TRBJ1-1
size: .
D: .
DNA: TGTGCCTGGAGGCCTCGCACTGAAGCTTTCTTT
CDR3: CAWRPRTEAFF

V: TRBV2
J: TRBJ2-4
size: .
D: .
DNA: TGTGCCAGCAGTGATTCCTCCAAAAACATTCAGTACTTC
CDR3: CASSDSSKNIQYF

V: TRBV19
J: TRBJ2-2
size: .
D: .
DNA: TGTGCCAGTAGCCCGACCGGGCCCACCGGGGAGCTGTTTTTT
CDR3: CASSPTGPTGELFF

V: TRBV27
J: TRBJ2-3
size: once
D: TRBD2
DNA: TGTGCCAGCAGTATGGGACTATTCACAGATACGCAGTATTTT
CDR3: CASSMGLFTDTQYF

V: TRBV7-9
J: TRBJ1-1
size: .
D: .
DNA: TGTGCCAGCAGCTTAGCCAGTGAAGCTTTCTTT
CDR3: CASSLASEAFF

V: TRBV11-2
J: TRBJ2-5
size: .
D: .
DNA: TGTGCCAGCAGTTCCCAGGAGGGAGAGACCCAGTACTTC
CDR3: CASSSQEGETQYF

V: TRBV5-5
J: TRBJ1-1
size: .
D: .
DNA: TGTGCCAGCAGCCGAGGGGCTGAAGCTTTCTTT
CDR3: CASSRGAEAFF

V: TRBV7-8
J: TRBJ2-1
size: .
D: .
DNA: TGTGCCAGCAGCTTCCGGGACAACTACAATGAGCAGTTCTTC
CDR3: CASSFRDNYNEQFF

V: TRBV5-1
J: TRBJ2-7
size: .
D: TRBD1
DNA: TGCGCCAGCAGCTCGTTCGCACAGGGGGAGAACGAGCAGTACTTC
CDR3: CASSSFAQGENEQYF

V: TRBV12-2
J: TRBJ2-5
size: .
D: .
DNA: TGTGCAAGTCGCACCGTTCGGGGGGAGACCCAGTACTTC
CDR3: CASRTVRGETQYF

V: TRBV5-1
J: TRBJ1-5
size: .
D: TRBD1
DNA: TGCGCCAGCAGCCGGACAGGGGAAGGCAATCAGCCCCAGCATTTT
CDR3: CASSRTGEGNQPQHF

V: TRBV30
J: TRBJ2-3
size: .
D: TRBD2
DNA: TGTGCCTGGAGTGTAATAGGTAGCGGGAGCACAGATACGCAGTATTTT
CDR3: CAWSVIGSGSTDTQYF

V: TRBV5-4
J: TRBJ2-3
size: .
D: TRBD2
DNA: TGTGCCAGCAGCTGGGGACTAGTCGCAGATACGCAGTATTTT
CDR3: CASSWGLVADTQYF

V: TRBV6-1
J: TRBJ2-1
size: .
D: .
DNA: TGTGCCAGCAGTGAAAGGTGGTCAGCAAATGAGCAGTTCTTC
CDR3: CASSERWSANEQFF

V: TRBV4-1
J: TRBJ2-1
size: .
D: TRBD2
DNA: TGCGCCAGCAGCCAAGGAGCTAGCGGGGTTTTGTACAATGAGCAGTTCTTC
CDR3: CASSQGASGVLYNEQFF

V: TRBV24-1
J: TRBJ2-2
size: .
D: .
DNA: TGTGCCACCAGTGATTTGCGGGACACCGGGGAGCTGTTTTTT
CDR3: CATSDLRDTGELFF

V: TRBV6-5
J: TRBJ1-5
size: .
D: TRBD1
DNA: TGTGCCAGCAGTACAGGGGGCAATCAGCCCCAGCATTTT
CDR3: CASSTGGNQPQHF

V: TRBV10-3
J: TRBJ1-1
size: .
D: .
DNA: TGTGCCACCCAGGGGCGCACAGGGAACACTGAAGCTTTCTTT
CDR3: CATQGRTGNTEAFF

V: TRBV30
J: TRBJ1-2
size: .
D: TRBD1
DNA: TGTGCCTGGAGTTGGACAGGGGGCTATGGCTACACCTTC
CDR3: CAWSWTGGYGYTF

V: TRBV24-1
J: TRBJ2-7
size: .
D: TRBD2
DNA: TGTGCCACCAGTGACGGACTAGCGGGAGGGCCACGGTACGAGCAGTACTTC
CDR3: CATSDGLAGGPRYEQYF

V: TRBV4-1
J: TRBJ2-5
size: .
D: TRBD2
DNA: TGCGCCAGCAACCCCGGGACTAGCGGACAAGAGACCCAGTACTTC
CDR3: CASNPGTSGQETQYF

V: TRBV27
J: TRBJ2-7
size: .
D: .
DNA: TGTGCCAGCCGTTGGGCCGCGTCTGGCTACGAGCAGTACTTC
CDR3: CASRWAASGYEQYF

V: TRBV5-5
J: TRBJ2-7
size: .
D: .
DNA: TGTGCCAGCAGCTTGTTACCCCAGGGGGGACACGAGCAGTACTTC
CDR3: CASSLLPQGGHEQYF

V: TRBV5-1
J: TRBJ1-1
size: .
D: .
DNA: TGCGCCAGCAGCTTGGTGGGTACGCAAAACACTGAAGCTTTCTTT
CDR3: CASSLVGTQNTEAFF

V: TRBV5-4
J: TRBJ1-1
size: .
D: .
DNA: TGTGCCAGCAGCTTGGCTCGGGGTTGGAACACTGAAGCTTTCTTT
CDR3: CASSLARGWNTEAFF

V: TRBV9
J: TRBJ2-5
size: .
D: .
DNA: TGTGCCAGCAGCGTTCAATCGAGCGGCGGAGAGACCCAGTACTTC
CDR3: CASSVQSSGGETQYF

V: TRBV3-1/TRBV3-2
J: TRBJ2-3
size: .
D: .
DNA: TGTGCCAGCAGCCAAGATTTGAGCGCAGGGGCAGATACGCAGTATTTT
CDR3: CASSQDLSAGADTQYF

V: TRBV2
J: TRBJ1-3
size: once
D: .
DNA: TGTGCCAGCAGTGGTGATGGGTTAAACACCATATATTTT
CDR3: CASSGDGLNTIYF

V: TRBV5-6
J: TRBJ1-2
size: once
D: TRBD1
DNA: TGTGCCAGCAGCTACGGGACAGGCCCCTATGGCTACACCTTC
CDR3: CASSYGTGPYGYTF

V: TRBV20-1
J: TRBJ1-2
size: .
D: .
DNA: TGCAGTGCTAGTGTTAGGGGGATCTATGGCTACACCTTC
CDR3: CSASVRGIYGYTF

V: TRBV11-2
J: TRBJ2-1
size: .
D: .
DNA: TGTGCCAGCAGTCAACTAGGGAGCTCCTACAATGAGCAGTTCTTC
CDR3: CASSQLGSSYNEQFF

V: TRBV19
J: TRBJ2-2
size: .
D: .
DNA: TGTGCCAGTAGTCCCGGCCAGGGAGAGTACACCGGGGAGCTGTTTTTT
CDR3: CASSPGQGEYTGELFF

V: TRBV6-4
J: TRBJ1-2
size: .
D: .
DNA: TGTGCCAGCAGTGACTCGACGGACGGCACTGTCTATGGCTACACCTTC
CDR3: CASSDSTDGTVYGYTF

V: TRBV3-1/TRBV3-2
J: TRBJ2-5
size: .
D: .
DNA: TGTGCCAGCAGCCTATCGGGGGGCCGGGAGACCCAGTACTTC
CDR3: CASSLSGGRETQYF

V: TRBV7-2
J: TRBJ1-5
size: .
D: TRBD1
DNA: TGTGCCAGCAGCTTCCGACAGGGCCAGCCCCAGCATTTT
CDR3: CASSFRQGQPQHF

V: TRBV9
J: TRBJ2-7
size: .
D: .
DNA: TGTGCCAGCAGCGTAGCTGGGGGGACCGGCTCCTACGAGCAGTACTTC
CDR3: CASSVAGGTGSYEQYF

V: TRBV7-3
J: TRBJ2-5
size: .
D: .
DNA: TGTGCCAGCAGCTTAAGCTCCGAAGAGACCCAGTACTTC
CDR3: CASSLSSEETQYF

V: TRBV2
J: TRBJ2-2
size: .
D: .
DNA: TGTGCCAGCAAGGAGGCCCGAGAAGGGGAGCTGTTTTTT
CDR3: CASKEAREGELFF

V: TRBV19
J: TRBJ2-7
size: .
D: .
DNA: TGTGCCAGTAGTACCTCCTCGTCGCTAGCCTACGAGCAGTACTTC
CDR3: CASSTSSSLAYEQYF